This T cell receptor beta chain originates from a study of immune cell composition in non-small cell lung cancer. General study findings and limits: Top 10 clone scores and clonality were higher in squamous than adenocarcinoma.

Of note for this clone: Its antigen is not known.

Trimming at V came to 8 bases and at J to 5 bases, leaving 7 bases not matched to a gene. The germline gives CDR1 SGHTA, CDR2 FQGTGA. This CDR3 is 14 amino acids long. The method was immunoSEQ multiplex PCR; TCRdb's version includes in-frame clones alone and lacks a portion of them. The table records roughly 15,000 clones, about two thirds of them present only once. Sequenced sample: lung tumor tissue. The rearrangement uses TRBV7-3 and TRBJ2-2; 8 nucleotides align to TRBD1. This clonotype originated in a human donor with non-small cell lung cancer. This CDR3 is CASRSDRVTGELFF. In DNA, the CDR3 is TGTGCCAGCCGATCGGACAGGGTGACCGGGGAGCTGTTTTTT.